This entry concerns a single TCR beta chain. As yet, its antigen is unknown. The data derive from a study of identifying expanded T cells in peripheral blood. The data were produced by immunoSEQ multiplex PCR, yet TCRdb's version contains in-frame clones alone and is incomplete. The sample lists 80,000 to 90,000 clones; around 89% were seen once. Study results and limitations: Around 1.2 clones differed between technical replicates, versus about 16 and 19 over time. Clone count variance between roughly 2-week samples rose with total template count.

The CDR3 runs 16 residues. Trimming cost V 3 bases and J 4 bases, with 19 bases left between them. Germline loops: CDR1 LNHDA, CDR2 SQIVND (reference sequence). No infections or other immune events were documented during collection. This receptor was identified in a person aged 18 to 75 in good health. The rearrangement joins TRBV19 to TRBJ2-7, with a possible D match to TRBD2 (6 bases). Sequences were obtained from blood. CDR3 loop: CASSIGSAGSRYEQYF. The CDR3 nucleotides are TGTGCCAGTAGTATCGGGAGCGCAGGTTCCAGATACGAGCAGTACTTC. The full variable domain, its missing parts supplied by reference TRBV19 and TRBJ2-7, is DGGITQSPKYLFRKEGQNVTLSCEQNLNHDAMYWYRQDPGQGLRLIYYSQIVNDFQKGDIAEGYSVSREKKESFPLTVTSAQKNPTAFYLCASSIGSAGSRYEQYFGPGTRLTVT.